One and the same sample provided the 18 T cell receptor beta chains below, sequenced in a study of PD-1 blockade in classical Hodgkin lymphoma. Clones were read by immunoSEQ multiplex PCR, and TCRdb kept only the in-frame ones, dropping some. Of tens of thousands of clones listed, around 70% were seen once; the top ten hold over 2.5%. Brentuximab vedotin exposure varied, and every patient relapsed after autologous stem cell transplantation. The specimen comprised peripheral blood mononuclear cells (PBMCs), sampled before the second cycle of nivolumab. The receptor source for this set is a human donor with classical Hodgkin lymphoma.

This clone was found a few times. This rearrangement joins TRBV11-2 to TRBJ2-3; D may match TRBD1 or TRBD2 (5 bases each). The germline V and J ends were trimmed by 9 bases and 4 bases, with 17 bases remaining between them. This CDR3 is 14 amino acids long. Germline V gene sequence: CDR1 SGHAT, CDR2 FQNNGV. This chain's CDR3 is CASTVGAEADTQYF. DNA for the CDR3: TGTGCCAGTACCGTCGGGGCCGAAGCAGATACGCAGTATTTT.

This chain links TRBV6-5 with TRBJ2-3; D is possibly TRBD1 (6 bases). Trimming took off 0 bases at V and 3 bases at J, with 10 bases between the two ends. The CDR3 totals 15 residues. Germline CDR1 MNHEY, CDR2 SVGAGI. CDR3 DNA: TGTGCCAGCAGTTACTCGGACAGTAAGACAGATACGCAGTATTTT. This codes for CASSYSDSKTDTQYF.

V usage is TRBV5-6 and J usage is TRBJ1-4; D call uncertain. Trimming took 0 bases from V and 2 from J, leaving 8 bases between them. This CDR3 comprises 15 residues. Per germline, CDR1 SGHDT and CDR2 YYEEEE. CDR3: CASSLAEYTNEKLFF. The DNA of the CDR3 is TGTGCCAGCAGCTTGGCCGAGTACACTAATGAAAAACTGTTTTTT. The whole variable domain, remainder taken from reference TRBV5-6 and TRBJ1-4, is DAGVTQSPTHLIKTRGQQVTLRCSPKSGHDTVSWYQQALGQGPQFIFQYYEEEERQRGNFPDRFSGHQFPNYSSELNVNALLLGDSALYLCASSLAEYTNEKLFFGSGTQLSVL.

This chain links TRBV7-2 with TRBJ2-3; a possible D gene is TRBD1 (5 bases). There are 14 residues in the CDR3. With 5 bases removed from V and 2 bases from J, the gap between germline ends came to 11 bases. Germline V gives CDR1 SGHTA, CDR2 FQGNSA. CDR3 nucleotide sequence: TGTGCCAGCAGCCCCGACAGATACACAGATACGCAGTATTTT. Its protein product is CASSPDRYTDTQYF.

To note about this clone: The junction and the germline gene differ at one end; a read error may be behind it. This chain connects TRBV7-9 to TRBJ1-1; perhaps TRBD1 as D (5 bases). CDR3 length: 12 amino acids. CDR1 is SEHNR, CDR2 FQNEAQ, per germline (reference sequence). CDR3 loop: CASNLKQAEAFF. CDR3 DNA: TGTGCCAGCAACTTAAAACAGGCTGAAGCTTTCTTT.

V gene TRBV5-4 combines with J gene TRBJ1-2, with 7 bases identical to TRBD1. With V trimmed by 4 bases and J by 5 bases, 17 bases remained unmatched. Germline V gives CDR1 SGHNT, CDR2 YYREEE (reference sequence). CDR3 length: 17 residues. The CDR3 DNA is TGTGCCAGCAGCCCCGGACAGGACCCAGTTCCGACATATGGCTACACCTTC. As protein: CASSPGQDPVPTYGYTF. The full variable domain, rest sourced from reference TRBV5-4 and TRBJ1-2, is ETGVTQSPTHLIKTRGQQVTLRCSSQSGHNTVSWYQQALGQGPQFIFQYYREEENGRGNFPPRFSGLQFPNYSSELNVNALELDDSALYLCASSPGQDPVPTYGYTFGSGTRLTVV.

The CDR3 bases are TGTGCCAGCAGCCCCGACGTGGCCTCTGACGAGCAGTTCTTC. Encoded protein: CASSPDVASDEQFF. J is TRBJ2-1 and V is TRBV9; no definite D call. The V gene's germline CDR1 is SGDLS and CDR2 YYNGEE. The CDR3 loop spans 14 amino acids. V was shortened by 4 bases and J by 10 bases, with 18 bases between the two germline ends.

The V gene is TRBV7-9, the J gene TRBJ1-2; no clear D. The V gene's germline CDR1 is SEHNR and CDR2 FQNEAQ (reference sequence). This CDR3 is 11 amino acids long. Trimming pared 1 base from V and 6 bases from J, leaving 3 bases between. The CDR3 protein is CASSLGDGYTF. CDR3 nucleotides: TGTGCCAGCAGCTTAGGGGATGGCTACACCTTC.

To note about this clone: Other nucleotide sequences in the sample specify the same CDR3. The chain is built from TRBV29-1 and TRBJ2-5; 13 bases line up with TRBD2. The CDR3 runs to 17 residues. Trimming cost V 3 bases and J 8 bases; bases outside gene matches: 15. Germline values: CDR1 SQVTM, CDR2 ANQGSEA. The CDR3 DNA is TGCAGCGTTGACGGTCCGGGGACTAGCGGGGTGGGGGGAACCCAGTACTTC. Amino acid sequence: CSVDGPGTSGVGGTQYF.

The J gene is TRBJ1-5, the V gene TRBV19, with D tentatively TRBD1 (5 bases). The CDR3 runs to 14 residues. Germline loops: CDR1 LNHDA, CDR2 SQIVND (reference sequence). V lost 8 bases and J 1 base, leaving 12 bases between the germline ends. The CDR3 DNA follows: TGTGCCAGTCAAGCGAGGGGAAGCAATCAGCCCCAGCATTTT. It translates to CASQARGSNQPQHF.

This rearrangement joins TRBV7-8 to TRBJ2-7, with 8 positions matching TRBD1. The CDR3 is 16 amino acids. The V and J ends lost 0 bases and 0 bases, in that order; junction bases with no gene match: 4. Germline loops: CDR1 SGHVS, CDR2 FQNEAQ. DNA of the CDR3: TGTGCCAGCAGCTTAGCGCGGGGACAGGTCTCCTACGAGCAGTACTTC. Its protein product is CASSLARGQVSYEQYF.

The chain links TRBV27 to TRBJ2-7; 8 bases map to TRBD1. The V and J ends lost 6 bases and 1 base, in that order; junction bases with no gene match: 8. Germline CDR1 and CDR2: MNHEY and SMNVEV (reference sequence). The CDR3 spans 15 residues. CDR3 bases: TGTGCCAGCAGAGTCTACAGGGGGTCTTCCTACGAGCAGTACTTC. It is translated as CASRVYRGSSYEQYF.

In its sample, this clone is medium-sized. The CDR3 loop reads CASSQDYRVYSNQPQHF. CDR3 DNA: TGTGCCAGCAGCCAAGATTACAGGGTTTATAGCAATCAGCCCCAGCATTTT. V usage is TRBV4-2 and J usage is TRBJ1-5, with a weak D call TRBD1 (6 bases). Trimming shortened V by 0 bases and J by 0 bases, and 12 bases separated the two germline ends. The CDR3 runs to 17 residues. Germline V gives CDR1 LGHNA, CDR2 YNFKEQ.

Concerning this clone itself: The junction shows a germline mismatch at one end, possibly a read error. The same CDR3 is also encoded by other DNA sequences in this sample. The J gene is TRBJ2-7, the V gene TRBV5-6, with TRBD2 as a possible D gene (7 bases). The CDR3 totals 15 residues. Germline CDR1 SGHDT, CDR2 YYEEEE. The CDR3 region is CASSHIGGGAYEQYF. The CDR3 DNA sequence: TGCGCCAGCAGCCATATTGGGGGGGGCGCATACGAGCAGTACTTC.

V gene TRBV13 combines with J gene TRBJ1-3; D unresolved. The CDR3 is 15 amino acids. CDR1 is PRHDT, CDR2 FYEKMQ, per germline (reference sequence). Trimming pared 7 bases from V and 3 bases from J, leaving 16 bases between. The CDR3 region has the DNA TGTGCCAGCACCCACGGGGAGTTGAGTGGAAACACCATATATTTT. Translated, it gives CASTHGELSGNTIYF.

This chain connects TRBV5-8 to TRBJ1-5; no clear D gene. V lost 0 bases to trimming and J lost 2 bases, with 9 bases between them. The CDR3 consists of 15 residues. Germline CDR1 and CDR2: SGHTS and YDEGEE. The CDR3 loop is CASSLGWFGNQPQHF. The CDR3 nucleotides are TGTGCCAGCAGCTTGGGTTGGTTTGGCAATCAGCCCCAGCATTTT.

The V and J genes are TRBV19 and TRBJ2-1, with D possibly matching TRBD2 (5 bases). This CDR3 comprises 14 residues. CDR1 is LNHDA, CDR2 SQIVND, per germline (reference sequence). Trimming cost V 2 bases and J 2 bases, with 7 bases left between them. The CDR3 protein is CASSILAAYNEQFF. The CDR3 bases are TGTGCCAGTAGTATACTAGCAGCCTACAATGAGCAGTTCTTC.

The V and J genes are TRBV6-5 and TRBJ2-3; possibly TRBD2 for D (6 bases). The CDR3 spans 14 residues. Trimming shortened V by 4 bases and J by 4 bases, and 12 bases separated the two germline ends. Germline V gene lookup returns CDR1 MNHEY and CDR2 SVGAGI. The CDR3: CASSSGLSADTQYF. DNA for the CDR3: TGTGCCAGCAGTTCGGGACTTTCGGCAGATACGCAGTATTTT.